Each of the 13 T cell receptor beta chains below was sequenced from the same sample in a study of blood T cell repertoires in COVID-19. Only in-frame clones appear in the TCRdb table, and some are missing; sequencing was by immunoSEQ multiplex PCR. The data contain 150,000 to 200,000 clones, 79% of them singletons. The sequencing sample was made of peripheral blood. The origin of the receptors is a woman aged 55-69 years with COVID-19, enrolled during active disease.

A few counts support this clone. The rearrangement uses TRBV5-4 and TRBJ1-5, with D tentatively TRBD1 (5 bases). Trimming cost V 4 bases and J 7 bases, with 12 bases left between them. This CDR3 contains 13 residues. Germline-derived CDR1 and CDR2 are SGHNT and YYREEE (reference sequence). The CDR3 sequence: CASSTDTGQPQHF. DNA for the CDR3: TGTGCCAGCAGCACGGACACAGGCCAGCCCCAGCATTTT.

The V and J genes are TRBV14 and TRBJ1-6; possible D gene TRBD1, 5 bases. Germline CDR1 and CDR2: SGHDN and FVKESK. CDR3 length: 13 residues. V lost 1 base to trimming and J lost 11 bases, with 9 bases between them. The CDR3, as DNA: TGTGCCAGCAGCCAAGGGGGCTGGGCACCCCTCCACTTT. As protein: CASSQGGWAPLHF.

This clone was seen just once. V gene TRBV11-1 combines with J gene TRBJ2-5, with 8 bases lining up with TRBD2. The CDR3 runs to 13 residues. Trimming removed 7 bases from V and 2 bases from J; junction bases left unmatched: 3. CDR1 SGHAT and CDR2 FQDESV come from the germline V gene (reference sequence). The CDR3 protein is CASKGTRQETQYF. As DNA, the CDR3 is TGTGCCAGCAAGGGGACTAGGCAAGAGACCCAGTACTTC. The variable domain in full, with the rest retrieved from reference TRBV11-1 and TRBJ2-5, is EAEVAQSPRYKITEKSQAVAFWCDPISGHATLYWYRQILGQGPELLVQFQDESVVDDSQLPKDRFSAERLKGVDSTLKIQPAELGDSAMYLCASKGTRQETQYFGPGTRLLVL.

The rearrangement links TRBV9 to TRBJ2-2; TRBD2 might be the D (6 bases). CDR3 size: 14 residues. CDR1 SGDLS and CDR2 YYNGEE come from the germline V gene. Trimming removed 4 bases at V and 8 bases at J, with 15 bases between. The CDR3 protein is CASSPSGGKGELFF. The CDR3 nucleotides read TGTGCCAGCAGCCCGAGCGGAGGGAAAGGGGAGCTGTTTTTT.

V and J are TRBV9 and TRBJ1-1; 8 nucleotides align to TRBD1. CDR1 SGDLS and CDR2 YYNGEE come from the germline V gene. With V trimmed by 1 base and J by 5 bases, 10 bases remained unmatched. The CDR3 is 16 residues long. The CDR3, as DNA: TGTGCCAGCAGCGTATACCCGGACAGGGCGGAGACTGAAGCTTTCTTT. It codes for CASSVYPDRAETEAFF.

The rearrangement links TRBV6-5 to TRBJ2-5, with 8 bases identical to TRBD2. Germline CDR1 reads MNHEY; CDR2 reads SVGAGI. The CDR3 has 15 amino acids. The V and J ends lost 6 bases and 2 bases, in that order; junction bases with no gene match: 8. This CDR3 is CASRGLGTSQETQYF. In nucleotides, the CDR3 is TGTGCCAGCAGGGGACTAGGGACGAGTCAAGAGACCCAGTACTTC.

This clone has more than one count but fewer than ten. V is TRBV28 and J is TRBJ2-1, with D tentatively TRBD2 (6 bases). The germline CDR1 and CDR2 sequences are MDHEN and SYDVKM. The CDR3 consists of 15 residues. Trimming cost V 6 bases and J 0 bases, with 12 bases left between them. The CDR3 protein is CASSGLRSSYNEQFF. DNA of the CDR3: TGTGCCAGCAGCGGACTAAGAAGCTCCTACAATGAGCAGTTCTTC. Using reference TRBV28 and TRBJ2-1 for the parts outside the CDR3, the full variable domain is DVKVTQSSRYLVKRTGEKVFLECVQDMDHENMFWYRQDPGLGLRLIYFSYDVKMKEKGDIPEGYSVSREKKERFSLILESASTNQTSMYLCASSGLRSSYNEQFFGPGTRLTVL.

This chain joins TRBV30 and TRBJ1-5, with TRBD1 matching 9 bases. Germline V gene sequence: CDR1 GTSNPN, CDR2 SVGIG (reference sequence). Trimming at V came to 3 bases and at J to 6 bases, leaving 6 bases not matched to a gene. The CDR3 has 14 residues. The CDR3 loop reads CAWSLGTGLQPQHF. CDR3 in DNA: TGTGCCTGGAGCCTCGGGACAGGGCTTCAGCCCCAGCATTTT.

V is TRBV6-1 and J is TRBJ1-2, with TRBD1 matching over 9 bases. The J segment lost 2 bases and the V segment lost 3 bases, leaving 4 bases of the junction unmatched. This CDR3 is built from 15 residues. CDR1 MNHNS and CDR2 SASEGT come from the germline V gene. CDR3 protein: CASSDQTGGNYGYTF. CDR3 nucleotide sequence: TGTGCCAGCAGTGATCAGACAGGGGGAAACTATGGCTACACCTTC.

This clone was counted once. The V call is TRBV2, the J call TRBJ1-3, with unresolved D. CDR3 length: 14 amino acids. The V end lost 6 bases, the J end lost 0 bases, and 9 bases lay between the germline ends. Germline lookup yields CDR1 SNHLY and CDR2 FYNNEI. The CDR3 nucleotides are TGTGCCAGCAGCCCAGACTTCTCTGGAAACACCATATATTTT. Its protein is CASSPDFSGNTIYF.

The chain has TRBV19 and TRBJ1-2; TRBD1 is a possible D gene (6 bases). CDR3 length equals 13 residues. Germline CDR1 LNHDA, CDR2 SQIVND (reference sequence). Trimming took 7 bases from V and 0 from J, leaving 9 bases between them. CDR3 residues: CASTEGANYGYTF. The CDR3 DNA reads as TGTGCCAGTACCGAGGGGGCTAACTATGGCTACACCTTC.

The chain is built from TRBV28 and TRBJ2-3, with TRBD2 matching over 15 bases. Germline V CDR1 and CDR2: MDHEN, SYDVKM. The CDR3 contains 19 residues. The junction had 12 bases not matched to a gene; V was cut back by 2 bases and J by 6 bases. The CDR3 DNA reads as TGTGCCAGCAGTTTACCCGCCTTGGGACTAGCGGGAGGCGGGGATACGCAGTATTTT. This codes for CASSLPALGLAGGGDTQYF.

The gene calls are TRBV15 and TRBJ1-5; 7 bases agree with TRBD1. The CDR3 spans 15 residues. J lost 4 bases, V lost 3 bases, and 6 bases had no gene match. The germline CDR1 and CDR2 sequences are LNHNV and YYDKDF (reference sequence). The CDR3 spells CATSSEQGRNQPQHF. The DNA of the CDR3 is TGTGCCACCAGCAGCGAACAGGGGAGGAATCAGCCCCAGCATTTT.